Each of the 32 T cell receptor beta chains below was sequenced from the same sample in a study of blood T cell repertoires in COVID-19. Assay used: immunoSEQ multiplex PCR; TCRdb lists only in-frame clones, some missing. The profile covers some 200,000 clones, with roughly four fifths appearing a single time and 2% to 2.5% taken by the ten largest. Sequences were obtained from peripheral blood. The receptor set was obtained from a woman aged 55-69 years with acute or convalescent COVID-19.

The chain joins TRBV2 to TRBJ2-7, with TRBD2 identical over 13 bases. The length of the CDR3 is 17 residues. Per germline, CDR1 SNHLY and CDR2 FYNNEI. The trim removed 8 bases at V and 12 bases at J, leaving 22 bases unmatched. The CDR3 reads CASSRTSGGPLIFGSYF. The CDR3 region has the DNA TGTGCCAGCTCCCGGACTAGCGGGGGACCTTTAATTTTCGGGTCGTACTTC.

This chain connects TRBV21-1 to TRBJ1-1. TRBV21-1 is described as a pseudogene. This CDR3 has 12 residues. The CDR3 region has the DNA TGTGCCAGCAGCAAAGTTCCTGCGGGGGCTTTCTTT. Protein: CASSKVPAGAFF.

The CDR3 DNA reads TGTGCCAGCAGCTCACTCTACGATGGAAACACCATATATTTT. Its translation: CASSSLYDGNTIYF. The chain combines TRBV13 with TRBJ1-3; D gene ambiguous. This CDR3 contains 14 residues. The V end was cut by 4 bases, the J end by 3 bases, with 10 bases between. CDR1 and CDR2 from the germline V gene are PRHDT and FYEKMQ (reference sequence).

This chain connects TRBV5-4 to TRBJ1-6; possible D gene TRBD1, 5 bases. Deletions cut 0 bases from V and 7 bases from J, with 11 bases between. The CDR3 is 15 residues long. The V gene's germline CDR1 is SGHNT and CDR2 YYREEE (reference sequence). In DNA, the CDR3 is TGTGCCAGCAGCTTGGATTTGGCAGGGAATTCACCCCTCCACTTT. The encoded protein is CASSLDLAGNSPLHF. The full variable domain, rest sourced from reference TRBV5-4 and TRBJ1-6, is ETGVTQSPTHLIKTRGQQVTLRCSSQSGHNTVSWYQQALGQGPQFIFQYYREEENGRGNFPPRFSGLQFPNYSSELNVNALELDDSALYLCASSLDLAGNSPLHFGNGTRLTVT.

Note on this clone: The same CDR3 is also encoded by other DNA sequences in this sample. CDR3 in DNA: TGTGCCAGCAGCTTCCAGGGAGGTGAAAAACTGTTTTTT. It codes for CASSFQGGEKLFF. The chain uses TRBV7-9 and TRBJ1-4, with a tentative D call TRBD1 (5 bases). Germline CDR1 SEHNR, CDR2 FQNEAQ (reference sequence). V was trimmed by 3 bases and J by 7 bases, leaving 9 bases between them. This CDR3 comprises 13 residues.

The chain recombines TRBV4-2 with TRBJ1-4; perhaps TRBD1 as D (6 bases). Germline V gene lookup returns CDR1 LGHNA and CDR2 YNFKEQ. The V end was cut by 0 bases, the J end by 7 bases, with 15 bases between. The CDR3 covers 16 residues. The CDR3 spells CASSQEWDIKGEKLFF. In DNA, the CDR3 is TGTGCCAGCAGCCAAGAATGGGACATAAAGGGTGAAAAACTGTTTTTT.

The V gene is TRBV7-8, the J gene TRBJ2-3, with TRBD2 as a possible D gene (6 bases). This CDR3 region has 17 residues. Germline CDR1 is SGHVS and CDR2 is FQNEAQ. The V end lost 1 base, the J end lost 0 bases, and 14 bases lay between the germline ends. CDR3 bases: TGTGCCAGCAGCTTAGGCAGCGCGCGGGGTAGCACAGATACGCAGTATTTT. Its protein is CASSLGSARGSTDTQYF. The full variable domain, in which reference TRBV7-8 and TRBJ2-3 provide the parts outside the CDR3, is GAGVSQSPRYKVAKRGQDVALRCDPISGHVSLFWYQQALGQGPEFLTYFQNEAQLDKSGLPSDRFFAERPEGSVSTLKIQRTQQEDSAVYLCASSLGSARGSTDTQYFGPGTRLTVL.

The V call is TRBV27, the J call TRBJ1-6; no clear D gene. CDR1 and CDR2 from the germline V gene are MNHEY and SMNVEV (reference sequence). With 6 bases removed from V and 10 bases from J, the gap between germline ends came to 13 bases. This CDR3 comprises 13 residues. The CDR3 nucleotides read TGTGCCAGCAGCCTTATTGGGAGCTCACCCCTCCACTTT. Amino acid sequence: CASSLIGSSPLHF.

This chain connects TRBV19 to TRBJ1-1; 8 positions agree with TRBD1. The CDR3 spans 13 residues. Unmatched junction bases numbered 6, after V lost 4 bases and J lost 8 bases. In germline, CDR1 is LNHDA, CDR2 SQIVND (reference sequence). The CDR3 reads CASSTIQGVEAFF. CDR3 in DNA: TGTGCCAGTAGTACGATACAGGGGGTCGAAGCTTTCTTT.

The CDR3 spells CSARRGGGYTF. CDR3 DNA: TGCAGTGCCCGCAGGGGTGGCGGCTACACCTTC. This chain joins TRBV20-1 and TRBJ1-2, with a tentative D call TRBD1 (6 bases). V was pared by 6 bases and J by 8 bases, with 13 bases between. This CDR3 region has 11 residues. In germline, CDR1 is DFQATT, CDR2 SNEGSKA (reference sequence).

The V call is TRBV20-1, the J call TRBJ2-3; a weak D match, TRBD2 (6 bases). The CDR3 has 14 amino acids. The germline V and J ends were trimmed by 3 bases and 3 bases, with 13 bases remaining between them. Germline CDR1 reads DFQATT; CDR2 reads SNEGSKA (reference sequence). The CDR3 region is CSASGRGKTDTQYF. Here the CDR3 DNA reads TGCAGTGCTAGTGGGCGGGGTAAGACAGATACGCAGTATTTT.

This chain joins TRBV6-2 or TRBV6-3 and TRBJ2-3; TRBD1 matches at 10 bases. Per the germline V gene, CDR1 is MNHEY and CDR2 is SVGEGT. V shed 5 bases, J shed 4 bases, and the junction held 9 bases outside the gene matches. This CDR3 spans 16 amino acids. The CDR3 reads CASSIRTGGISDTQYF. CDR3 nucleotide sequence: TGTGCCAGCAGTATTAGGACAGGGGGTATATCAGATACGCAGTATTTT.

This clone was recorded a few times. The rearrangement links TRBV4-2 to TRBJ2-5, with TRBD2 matching 7 bases. This CDR3 region has 16 residues. From germline, CDR1 is LGHNA and CDR2 YNFKEQ. Trimming at V came to 0 bases and at J to 2 bases, leaving 6 bases not matched to a gene. The DNA of the CDR3 is TGTGCCAGCAGCCAAGAGGAGGGACTACCACAAGAGACCCAGTACTTC. Residues: CASSQEEGLPQETQYF.

This chain connects TRBV11-2 to TRBJ2-1; TRBD2 matches 8 bases. The CDR3 is 15 amino acids. V shed 0 bases and J 9 bases; nucleotides not matched to a gene: 7. Looked up from germline, CDR1 is SGHAT and CDR2 is FQNNGV. The DNA of the CDR3 is TGTGCCAGCAGCTTAGAAGCGGGGGCTCTTGGTGAGCAGTTCTTC. Its translation is CASSLEAGALGEQFF.

This chain connects TRBV3-1 (or the pseudogene TRBV3-2) to TRBJ1-2; TRBD1 is a possible D gene (6 bases). V lost 0 bases and J lost 5, with 13 bases in between. This CDR3 is built from 15 residues. CDR1 and CDR2 from the germline V gene are LGHDT and YNNKEL (reference sequence). CDR3 sequence (DNA): TGTGCCAGCAGCCAAGATCTGTCAGGGGTATATGGCTACACCTTC. Residues: CASSQDLSGVYGYTF.

This chain uses TRBV6-5 with TRBJ1-4; possible D gene TRBD1, 6 bases. Trimming stripped 5 bases from V and 4 bases from J, with 14 bases between. CDR1 MNHEY and CDR2 SVGAGI come from the germline V gene. The CDR3 loop spans 15 amino acids. CDR3 nucleotide sequence: TGTGCCAGCAGTCCGCGGGGGCAGTTTAATGAAAAACTGTTTTTT. This encodes CASSPRGQFNEKLFF.

V and J are TRBV2 and TRBJ1-3; D is undetermined. This CDR3 has 13 residues. Germline V lookup: CDR1 SNHLY, CDR2 FYNNEI. Between the trimmed V and J ends, which lost 7 bases and 0 bases, there was a span of 7 bases. DNA of the CDR3: TGTGCCAGCACTCGGGACTCTGGAAACACCATATATTTT. This encodes CASTRDSGNTIYF.

The gene calls are TRBV4-1 and TRBJ2-2; 11 bases are shared with TRBD2. The germline V gene has CDR1 MGHRA and CDR2 YSYEKL. This CDR3 is built from 19 residues. The V and J ends lost 0 bases and 1 base, in that order; junction bases with no gene match: 7. The CDR3 protein is CASSQDRLAGGWNTGELFF. In DNA, the CDR3 is TGCGCCAGCAGCCAAGATCGGCTAGCGGGGGGATGGAACACCGGGGAGCTGTTTTTT.

The V and J genes are TRBV5-5 and TRBJ1-1, with D unclear. Germline V gene sequence: CDR1 SGHKS, CDR2 YYEKEE (reference sequence). The CDR3 sequence is 14 residues long. Trimming shortened V by 3 bases and J by 2 bases, and 11 bases separated the two germline ends. In DNA, the CDR3 is TGTGCCAGCAGCTCCCGGGTCGAAAACACTGAAGCTTTCTTT. Protein: CASSSRVENTEAFF.

The rearrangement uses TRBV7-2 and TRBJ1-4; D gene uncertain. With 3 bases removed from V and 0 bases from J, the gap between germline ends came to 2 bases. The CDR3 totals 13 residues. In germline, CDR1 is SGHTA, CDR2 FQGNSA. The CDR3: CASSFTTNEKLFF. Here the CDR3 DNA reads TGTGCCAGCAGCTTTACAACTAATGAAAAACTGTTTTTT.

The chain is built from TRBV10-3 and TRBJ1-1; perhaps TRBD1 as D (6 bases). The germline gives CDR1 ENHRY, CDR2 SYGVKD. Trimming left V 11 bases short and J 7 bases short, with 14 bases between. The CDR3 covers 11 residues. The CDR3 region is CAARGAGEAFF. The DNA of the CDR3 is TGTGCCGCTCGGGGGGCTGGTGAAGCTTTCTTT.

The count of this clone is one. This chain connects TRBV6-5 to TRBJ1-2; TRBD1 might be the D (5 bases). The CDR3 is 12 amino acids. Germline V gives CDR1 MNHEY, CDR2 SVGAGI. Trimming stripped 11 bases from V and 1 base from J, with 11 bases between. CDR3 coding DNA: TGTGCCCTCCTCGGGGGTAACTATGGCTACACCTTC. It encodes CALLGGNYGYTF.

The chain has TRBV6-5 and TRBJ1-2, with 8 bases that match TRBD1. CDR3 length equals 15 residues. The germline CDR1 and CDR2 sequences are MNHEY and SVGAGI. Trimming at V came to 2 bases and at J to 1 base, leaving 3 bases not matched to a gene. The CDR3 region is CASSYKTGVNYGYTF. Written as DNA, the CDR3 is TGTGCCAGCAGTTACAAGACAGGGGTTAACTATGGCTACACCTTC.

This clone was seen once. The J gene is TRBJ1-1, the V gene TRBV18; D remains ambiguous. The CDR3 is 12 amino acids. Germline V gene sequence: CDR1 KGHSH, CDR2 LQKENI. Between the trimmed V and J ends, which lost 3 bases and 4 bases, there was a span of 6 bases. The chain's CDR3 is CASSPLSTEAFF. CDR3 sequence (DNA): TGTGCCAGCTCACCCCTAAGCACTGAAGCTTTCTTT.

V and J are TRBV29-1 and TRBJ1-4; D unresolved. The CDR3 consists of 14 residues. CDR1 is SQVTM and CDR2 is ANQGSEA in the germline V gene. The V gene lost 7 bases and the J gene lost 8 bases, with 20 bases spanning the gap. The CDR3 reads CSARGNTGTEKLFF. The CDR3 region has the DNA TGCAGCGCCCGCGGTAACACGGGTACCGAAAAACTGTTTTTT.

V and J are TRBV12-3 or TRBV12-4 and TRBJ1-2; no clear D gene. This CDR3 contains 13 residues. Trimming took 4 bases from V and 3 from J, leaving 9 bases between them. The CDR3 coding sequence is TGTGCCAGCAGTTCGACGGACTACTATGGCTACACCTTC. Translation: CASSSTDYYGYTF.

The rearrangement uses TRBV11-3 and TRBJ2-2; D gene uncertain. Germline CDR1 is SGHNT and CDR2 is YENEEA. The CDR3 extends over 13 amino acids. Trimming removed 4 bases at V and 5 bases at J, with 8 bases between. This CDR3 is CASSSARTGELFF. DNA for the CDR3: TGTGCCAGCAGCTCCGCGCGGACCGGGGAGCTGTTTTTT.

This clone came up once. The CDR3 nucleotides read TGTGCCACCAAAGACAGATACACAGATACGCAGTATTTT. This gives the protein CATKDRYTDTQYF. The V gene is TRBV24-1, the J gene TRBJ2-3, with D tentatively TRBD1 (5 bases). The CDR3 covers 13 residues. The V and J ends lost 8 bases and 2 bases respectively, with 10 bases between them. The germline V gene encodes CDR1 KGHDR and CDR2 SFDVKD.

The chain combines TRBV3-1 (or the pseudogene TRBV3-2) with TRBJ1-2; 9 bases align to TRBD1. The CDR3 is 15 amino acids. Germline loops: CDR1 LGHDT, CDR2 YNNKEL (reference sequence). V was clipped by 0 bases and J by 5 bases; unmatched bases: 4. The CDR3 spells CASSQDGTGWYGYTF. The CDR3 DNA reads TGTGCCAGCAGCCAAGATGGGACAGGGTGGTATGGCTACACCTTC.

The chain combines TRBV2 with TRBJ2-1, with unresolved D. CDR3 length equals 12 residues. CDR1 and CDR2 (germline): SNHLY, FYNNEI. V was trimmed by 4 bases and J by 14 bases, leaving 15 bases between them. The CDR3 nucleotides read TGTGCCAGCAGTGCGTCACAGCCCCACGAGTTCTTC. This gives the protein CASSASQPHEFF.

This clone was picked up a small number of times. The V gene is TRBV19, the J gene TRBJ1-1; 9 bases line up with TRBD1. J lost 5 bases, V lost 6 bases, and 4 bases had no gene match. The V gene's germline CDR1 is LNHDA and CDR2 SQIVND (reference sequence). The CDR3 totals 13 residues. DNA for the CDR3: TGTGCCAGTAGGGACAGGGGAAGGACTGAAGCTTTCTTT. Translated, it gives CASRDRGRTEAFF. Based on the CDR3 plus reference TRBV19 and TRBJ1-1, the full variable domain is DGGITQSPKYLFRKEGQNVTLSCEQNLNHDAMYWYRQDPGQGLRLIYYSQIVNDFQKGDIAEGYSVSREKKESFPLTVTSAQKNPTAFYLCASRDRGRTEAFFGQGTRLTVV.

The chain recombines TRBV28 with TRBJ1-1; TRBD1 might be the D (5 bases). Germline CDR1 is MDHEN and CDR2 is SYDVKM. There are 15 residues in the CDR3. V was cut by 7 bases and J by 3 bases, with 18 bases left in between. Written as DNA, the CDR3 is TGTGCCAGCATGGGGCATGTGGGGGGGGACACTGAAGCTTTCTTT. Amino acid sequence: CASMGHVGGDTEAFF. The whole variable domain, remainder taken from reference TRBV28 and TRBJ1-1, is DVKVTQSSRYLVKRTGEKVFLECVQDMDHENMFWYRQDPGLGLRLIYFSYDVKMKEKGDIPEGYSVSREKKERFSLILESASTNQTSMYLCASMGHVGGDTEAFFGQGTRLTVV.